The T cell receptor (beta chain) described here comes from a study of a mutant IDH1 vaccine in newly diagnosed glioma. Turning to the study itself: Eight vaccinations reached patients in weeks 1, 3, 5, 7, 11, 15, 19 and 23. Vaccination started 4-6 weeks after radiotherapy alone, or with temozolomide cycles. The treated population exhibited a male proportion of about 60%, a female proportion of about 38%, and a mean age of roughly 41 years.

Noted time point: week 5, during vaccination. Every single dose of the vaccine, 300 ug of mutant IDH1 20-mer peptide, came with topical imiquimod. Clones were read by immunoSEQ multiplex PCR, and TCRdb kept only the in-frame ones, dropping some. The sample shows nearly 30,000 clones, about 90% of them seen only once. A note on this clone: Its specificity is not known.

This CDR3 is 12 amino acids long. Germline CDR1 is MNHNS and CDR2 is SASEGT. Between the trimmed V and J ends, which lost 5 bases and 6 bases, there was a span of 11 bases. Sample: peripheral blood mononuclear cells (PBMCs), taken from a glioma patient whose treatment included an IDH1 peptide vaccine. The clonotype was recovered from a woman aged 40 to 50 with glioma. Some clones in this sample may be carry-over from other donors' samples. The chain joins TRBV6-1 to TRBJ2-7; unclear D gene. The DNA for the CDR3 is TGTGCCAGCAGTCACCCTAGGCCCGAGCAGTACTTC. Its protein product is CASSHPRPEQYF.